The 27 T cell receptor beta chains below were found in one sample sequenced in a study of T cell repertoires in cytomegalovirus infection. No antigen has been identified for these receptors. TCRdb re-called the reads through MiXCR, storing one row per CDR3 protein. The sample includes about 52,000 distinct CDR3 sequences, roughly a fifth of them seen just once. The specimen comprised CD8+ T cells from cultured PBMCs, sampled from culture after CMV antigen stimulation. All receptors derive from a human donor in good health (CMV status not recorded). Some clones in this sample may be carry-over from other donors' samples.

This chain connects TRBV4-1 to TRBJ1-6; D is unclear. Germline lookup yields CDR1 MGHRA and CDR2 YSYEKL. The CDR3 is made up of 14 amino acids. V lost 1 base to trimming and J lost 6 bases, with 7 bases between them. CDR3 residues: CASSQGGINSPLHF. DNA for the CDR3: TGCGCCAGCAGCCAAGGCGGTATTAATTCACCCCTCCACTTT.

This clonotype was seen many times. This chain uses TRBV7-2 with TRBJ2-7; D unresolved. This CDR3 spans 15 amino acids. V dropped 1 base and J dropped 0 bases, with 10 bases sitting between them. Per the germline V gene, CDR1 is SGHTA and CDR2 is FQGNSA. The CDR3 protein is CASSLGHPSSYEQYF. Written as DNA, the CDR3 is TGTGCCAGCAGCTTAGGACATCCAAGCTCCTACGAGCAGTACTTC.

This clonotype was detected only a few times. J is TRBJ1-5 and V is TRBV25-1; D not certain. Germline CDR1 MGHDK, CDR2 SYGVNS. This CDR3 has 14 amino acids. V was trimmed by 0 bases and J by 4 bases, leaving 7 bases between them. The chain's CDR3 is CASSEYVFNQPQHF. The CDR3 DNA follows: TGTGCCAGCAGTGAATACGTTTTTAATCAGCCCCAGCATTTT.

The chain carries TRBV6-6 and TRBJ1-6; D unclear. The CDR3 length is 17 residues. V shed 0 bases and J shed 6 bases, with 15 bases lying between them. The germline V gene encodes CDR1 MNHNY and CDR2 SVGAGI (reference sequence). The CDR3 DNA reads TGTGCCAGCAGTTACTCACCGGGCCGGCTTCTTAATTCACCCCTCCACTTT. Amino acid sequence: CASSYSPGRLLNSPLHF.

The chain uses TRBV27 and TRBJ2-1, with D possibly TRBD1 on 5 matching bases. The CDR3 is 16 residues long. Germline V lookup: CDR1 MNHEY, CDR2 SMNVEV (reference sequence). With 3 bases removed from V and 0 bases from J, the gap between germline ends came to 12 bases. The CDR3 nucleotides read TGTGCCAGCAGTTTGCGGACACATCCCTCCTACAATGAGCAGTTCTTC. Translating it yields CASSLRTHPSYNEQFF.

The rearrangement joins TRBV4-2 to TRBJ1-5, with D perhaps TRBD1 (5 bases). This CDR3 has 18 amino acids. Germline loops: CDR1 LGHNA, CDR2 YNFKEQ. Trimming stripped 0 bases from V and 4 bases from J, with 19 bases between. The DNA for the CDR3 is TGTGCCAGCAGCCAAGACCTCCGTGGGGGAGGTTCTAATCAGCCCCAGCATTTT. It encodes CASSQDLRGGGSNQPQHF.

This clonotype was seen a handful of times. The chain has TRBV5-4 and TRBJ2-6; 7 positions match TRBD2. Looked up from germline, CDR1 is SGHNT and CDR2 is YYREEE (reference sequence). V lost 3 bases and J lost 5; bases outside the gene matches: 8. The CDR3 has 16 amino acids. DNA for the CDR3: TGTGCCAGCAGCTGGGAGGGGTCTACCCGGGCCAACGTCCTGACTTTC. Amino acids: CASSWEGSTRANVLTF.

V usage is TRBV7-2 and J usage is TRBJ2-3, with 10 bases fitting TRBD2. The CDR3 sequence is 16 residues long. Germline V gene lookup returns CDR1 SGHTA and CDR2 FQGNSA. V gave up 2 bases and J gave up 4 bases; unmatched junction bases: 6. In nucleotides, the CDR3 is TGTGCCAGCAGCTTATTAGGAAGCGGGGGGGCAGATACGCAGTATTTT. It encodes CASSLLGSGGADTQYF.

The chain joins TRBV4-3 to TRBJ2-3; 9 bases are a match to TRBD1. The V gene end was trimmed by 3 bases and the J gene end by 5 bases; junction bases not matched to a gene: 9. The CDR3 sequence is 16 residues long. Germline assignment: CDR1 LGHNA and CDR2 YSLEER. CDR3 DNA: TGCGCCAGCAGCCAGACGTCACAGGGGGCTAGAGATACGCAGTATTTT. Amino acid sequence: CASSQTSQGARDTQYF.

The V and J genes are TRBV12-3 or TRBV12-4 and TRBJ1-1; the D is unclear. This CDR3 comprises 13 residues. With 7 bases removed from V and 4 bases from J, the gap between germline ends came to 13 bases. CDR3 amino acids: CASTQRDGTEAFF. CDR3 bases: TGTGCCAGCACTCAGAGAGACGGCACTGAAGCTTTCTTT.

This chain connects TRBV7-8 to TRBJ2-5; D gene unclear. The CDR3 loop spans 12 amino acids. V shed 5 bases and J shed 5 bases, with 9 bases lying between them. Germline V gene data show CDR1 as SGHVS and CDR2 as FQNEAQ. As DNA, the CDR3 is TGTGCCAGCAGCGGTGGTTTGGAGACCCAGTACTTC. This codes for CASSGGLETQYF.

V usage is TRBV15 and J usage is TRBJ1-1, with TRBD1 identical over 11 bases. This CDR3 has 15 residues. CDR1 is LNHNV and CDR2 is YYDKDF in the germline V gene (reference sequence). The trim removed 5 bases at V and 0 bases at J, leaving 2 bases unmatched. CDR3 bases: TGTGCCACCAGCCGGGACAGGGGGGTGAACACTGAAGCTTTCTTT. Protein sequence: CATSRDRGVNTEAFF.

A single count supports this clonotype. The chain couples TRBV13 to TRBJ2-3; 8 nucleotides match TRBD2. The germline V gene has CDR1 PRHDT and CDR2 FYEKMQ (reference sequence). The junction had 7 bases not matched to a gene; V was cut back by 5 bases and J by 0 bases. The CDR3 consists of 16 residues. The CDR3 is CASSPPSGGSTDTQYF. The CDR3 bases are TGTGCCAGCAGCCCGCCCAGCGGGGGTAGCACAGATACGCAGTATTTT.

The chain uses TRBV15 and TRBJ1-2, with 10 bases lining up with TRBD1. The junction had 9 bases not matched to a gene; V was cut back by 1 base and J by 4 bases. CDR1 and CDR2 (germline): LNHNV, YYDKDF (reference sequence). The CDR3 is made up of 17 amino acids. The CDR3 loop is CATSRVPPGTGAYGYTF. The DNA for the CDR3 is TGTGCCACCAGCAGAGTTCCTCCCGGGACAGGGGCCTATGGCTACACCTTC.

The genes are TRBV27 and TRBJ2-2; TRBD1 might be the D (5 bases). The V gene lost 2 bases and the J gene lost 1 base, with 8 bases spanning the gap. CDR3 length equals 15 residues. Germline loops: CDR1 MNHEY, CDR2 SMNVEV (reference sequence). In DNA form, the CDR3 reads TGTGCCAGCAGTTTAAGGCAGGGGAACACCGGGGAGCTGTTTTTT. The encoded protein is CASSLRQGNTGELFF.

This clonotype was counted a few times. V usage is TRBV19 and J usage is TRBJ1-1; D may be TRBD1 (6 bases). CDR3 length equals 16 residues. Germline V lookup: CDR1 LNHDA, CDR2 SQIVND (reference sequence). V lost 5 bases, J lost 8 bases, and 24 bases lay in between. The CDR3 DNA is TGTGCCAGTAGTCTCGTCGGGGACTATTTGCAGGGGGAAGCTTTCTTT. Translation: CASSLVGDYLQGEAFF. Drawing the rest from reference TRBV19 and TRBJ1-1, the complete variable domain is DGGITQSPKYLFRKEGQNVTLSCEQNLNHDAMYWYRQDPGQGLRLIYYSQIVNDFQKGDIAEGYSVSREKKESFPLTVTSAQKNPTAFYLCASSLVGDYLQGEAFFGQGTRLTVV.

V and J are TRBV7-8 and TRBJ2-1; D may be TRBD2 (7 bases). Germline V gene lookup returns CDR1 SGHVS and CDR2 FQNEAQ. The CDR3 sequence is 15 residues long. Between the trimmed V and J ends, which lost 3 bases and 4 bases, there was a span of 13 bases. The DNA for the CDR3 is TGTGCCAGCAGCTTGCGCGGGGGCACTTACAATGAGCAGTTCTTC. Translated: CASSLRGGTYNEQFF.

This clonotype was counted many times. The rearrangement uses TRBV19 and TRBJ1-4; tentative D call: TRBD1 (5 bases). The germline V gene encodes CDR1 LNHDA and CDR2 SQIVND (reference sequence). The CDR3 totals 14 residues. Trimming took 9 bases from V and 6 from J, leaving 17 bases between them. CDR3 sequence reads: CASSLRAVDEKLFF. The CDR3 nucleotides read TGTGCCAGCTCTCTCAGGGCGGTGGATGAAAAACTGTTTTTT.

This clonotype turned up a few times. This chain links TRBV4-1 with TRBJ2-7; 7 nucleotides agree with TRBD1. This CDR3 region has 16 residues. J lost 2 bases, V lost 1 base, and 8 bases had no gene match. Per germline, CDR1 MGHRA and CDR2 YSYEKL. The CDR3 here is CASSQASDRVTYEQYF. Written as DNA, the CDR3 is TGCGCCAGCAGCCAAGCCTCCGACAGGGTCACCTACGAGCAGTACTTC.

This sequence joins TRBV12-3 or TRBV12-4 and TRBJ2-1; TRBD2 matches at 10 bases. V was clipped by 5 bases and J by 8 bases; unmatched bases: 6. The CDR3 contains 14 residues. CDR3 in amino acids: CASSPLAGIDEQFF. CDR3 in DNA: TGTGCCAGCAGTCCACTAGCGGGGATTGATGAGCAGTTCTTC.

The CDR3 nucleotides read TGTGCCAGCAGCTTAGAAGTAGGACTAGCGGTGAATGAGCAGTTCTTC. Translation gives CASSLEVGLAVNEQFF. The chain has TRBV7-8 and TRBJ2-1; 10 bases line up with TRBD2. After removal of 1 base from V and 7 bases from J, the junction contained 7 bases not matched to a gene. This CDR3 is built from 16 residues. CDR1 SGHVS and CDR2 FQNEAQ come from the germline V gene.

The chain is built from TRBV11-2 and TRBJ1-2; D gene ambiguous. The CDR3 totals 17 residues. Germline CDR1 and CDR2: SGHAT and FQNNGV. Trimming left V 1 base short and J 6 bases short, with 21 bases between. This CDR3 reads CASSLGGRKAGPHGYTF. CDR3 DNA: TGTGCCAGCAGCTTAGGTGGGAGGAAGGCCGGGCCTCATGGCTACACCTTC.

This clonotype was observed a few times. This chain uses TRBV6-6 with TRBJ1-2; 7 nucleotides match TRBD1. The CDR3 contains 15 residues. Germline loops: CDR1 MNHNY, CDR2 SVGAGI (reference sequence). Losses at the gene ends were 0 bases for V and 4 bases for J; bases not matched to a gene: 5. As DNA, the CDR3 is TGTGCCAGCAGTTACTCGGGACAGAACTTCTATGGCTACACCTTC. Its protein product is CASSYSGQNFYGYTF.

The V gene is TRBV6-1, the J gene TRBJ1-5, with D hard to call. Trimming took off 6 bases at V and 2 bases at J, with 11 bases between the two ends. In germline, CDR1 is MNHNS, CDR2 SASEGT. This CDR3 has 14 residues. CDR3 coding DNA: TGTGCCAGCAGAGGCGCTGCTCGCAATCAGCCCCAGCATTTT. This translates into CASRGAARNQPQHF.

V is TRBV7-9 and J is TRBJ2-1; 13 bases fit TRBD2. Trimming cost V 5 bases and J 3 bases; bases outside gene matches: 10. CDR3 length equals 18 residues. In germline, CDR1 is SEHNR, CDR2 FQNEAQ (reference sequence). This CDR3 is CASSPPPGLAGNYNEQFF. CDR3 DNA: TGTGCCAGCAGCCCGCCCCCGGGACTAGCGGGGAACTACAATGAGCAGTTCTTC.

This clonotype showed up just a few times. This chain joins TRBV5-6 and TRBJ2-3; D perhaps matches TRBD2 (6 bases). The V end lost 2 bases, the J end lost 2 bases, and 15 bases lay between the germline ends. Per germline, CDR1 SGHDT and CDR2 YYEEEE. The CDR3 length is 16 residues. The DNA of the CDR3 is TGTGCCAGCAGCTTTGGACCTCGGGAGATCACAGATACGCAGTATTTT. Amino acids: CASSFGPREITDTQYF.

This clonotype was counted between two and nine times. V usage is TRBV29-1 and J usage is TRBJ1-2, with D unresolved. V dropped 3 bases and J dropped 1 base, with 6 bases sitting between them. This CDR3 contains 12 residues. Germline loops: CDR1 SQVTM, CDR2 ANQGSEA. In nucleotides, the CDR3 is TGCAGCGTTGAGCAGAATAACTATGGCTACACCTTC. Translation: CSVEQNNYGYTF.